This T cell receptor (beta chain) was sequenced for a study of T cells after yellow fever vaccination. Points from the study as a whole: Contamination by abundant bulk-population clonotypes could be present in FACS-sorted repertoires.

As to this clonotype: What it binds is not known.

TCRdb analysed the 5' RACE reads with MiXCR anew, one entry per CDR3 protein. Of a few hundred thousand distinct CDR3 sequences in the sample, about a sixth were seen once. Germline values: CDR1 SNHLY, CDR2 FYNNEI. The CDR3 has 14 amino acids. The germline V and J ends were trimmed by 6 bases and 3 bases, with 12 bases remaining between them. V and J are TRBV2 and TRBJ1-5; tentative D call: TRBD1 (5 bases). Sequenced here: PBMCs, sampled about 5 days after the first yellow fever vaccination. This receptor was identified in a man between 18 and 35 years old who received the YFV17D yellow fever vaccine. The CDR3 nucleotides read TGTGCCAGCAGCCACGGGACGGACAATCAGCCCCAGCATTTT. Its translation: CASSHGTDNQPQHF.